This entry describes one T cell receptor beta chain. The treatment here: randomized to nivolumab then ipilimumab (arm A) or the reverse (arm B). No patient had prior DNA-damaging chemotherapy. This sample was included in a study of sequential checkpoint blockade in melanoma. Assay used: immunoSEQ multiplex PCR; TCRdb lists only in-frame clones, some missing. The repertoire holds roughly 29,000 clones, with 65% to 85% as singletons. There are 20 residues in the CDR3. Germline V lookup: CDR1 MDHEN, CDR2 SYDVKM. V lost 3 bases to trimming and J lost 0 bases, with 26 bases between them. This rearrangement joins TRBV28 to TRBJ1-2, with a weak D call TRBD1 (6 bases). The receptor comes from a human donor with melanoma. Specimen: CD8+ T cells sorted from blood (inferred from file names), collected from a patient given nivolumab and ipilimumab in sequence. The CDR3 here is CASSFSWGGARLLTNYGYTF. The CDR3 DNA reads TGTGCCAGCAGTTTTTCTTGGGGGGGGGCCCGACTTCTCACTAACTATGGCTACACCTTC.